The 9 T cell receptor beta chains below were found in one sample sequenced in a study of Ad26.COV2.S vaccination and SARS-CoV-2 variants. Treatment denoted: approximately 18 received Ad26.COV2.S at low or high dose, single or two shots; 5 received placebo; per-sample allocation not given. Each sample was drawn 63 days after the first injection (of vaccine or placebo). Produced via immunoSEQ multiplex PCR; TCRdb's table is partial and in-frame only. The repertoire includes over 300,000 clones, roughly 80% of them detected once, and 7% to 9.5% sits in the top ten. The sample was peripheral blood, taken in a trial of Ad26.COV2.S vaccine versus placebo. These receptor sequences come from a person aged 18-60 years who received the Ad26.COV2.S COVID-19 vaccine or a placebo.

Worth noting for this clone: This sample also contains other DNA sequences that code for the same CDR3. The rearrangement links TRBV7-3 to TRBJ1-5; D not certain. V lost 0 bases, J lost 2 bases, and 8 bases lay in between. The germline V gene has CDR1 SGHTA and CDR2 FQGTGA. The CDR3 runs 15 residues. The CDR3: CASSLTGQGNQPQHF. Written as DNA, the CDR3 is TGTGCCAGCAGCTTAACAGGGCAAGGCAATCAGCCCCAGCATTTT.

Only one count was recorded for this clone. The rearrangement joins TRBV3-1 (or the pseudogene TRBV3-2) to TRBJ2-4; D gene ambiguous. CDR3 size: 17 residues. Trimming pared 1 base from V and 0 bases from J, leaving 13 bases between. CDR1 and CDR2 (germline): LGHDT, YNNKEL (reference sequence). Here the CDR3 DNA reads TGTGCCAGCAGCCAAGCCTTGGGCCTTCTAGCCAAAAACATTCAGTACTTC. Translated, it gives CASSQALGLLAKNIQYF.

The chain is built from TRBV5-1 and TRBJ2-7; 12 bases match TRBD2. In germline, CDR1 is SGHRS, CDR2 YFSETQ. V was pared by 3 bases and J by 4 bases, with 11 bases of the junction left unmatched. The CDR3 length is 17 residues. CDR3 sequence reads: CASSSYLGLAGTYEQYF. The DNA of the CDR3 is TGCGCCAGCAGCTCGTATCTAGGACTAGCGGGAACTTACGAGCAGTACTTC.

The chain employs TRBV28 and TRBJ2-1; weak D call: TRBD2 (5 bases). CDR1 is MDHEN and CDR2 is SYDVKM in the germline V gene. The CDR3 consists of 11 residues. V lost 3 bases, J lost 11 bases, and 8 bases lay in between. The CDR3 reads CASSLGSKQFF. In DNA form, the CDR3 reads TGTGCCAGCAGTTTGGGGAGTAAGCAGTTCTTC. Full variable domain (remainder filled in from reference TRBV28 and TRBJ2-1): DVKVTQSSRYLVKRTGEKVFLECVQDMDHENMFWYRQDPGLGLRLIYFSYDVKMKEKGDIPEGYSVSREKKERFSLILESASTNQTSMYLCASSLGSKQFFGPGTRLTVL.

J is TRBJ2-5 and V is TRBV18; D unresolved. CDR1 and CDR2 from the germline V gene are KGHSH and LQKENI. The V end lost 2 bases, the J end lost 4 bases, and 5 bases lay between the germline ends. The CDR3 spans 12 residues. The CDR3 sequence: CASSPGAETQYF. CDR3 sequence (DNA): TGTGCCAGCTCACCAGGAGCAGAGACCCAGTACTTC.

The chain employs TRBV6-2 or TRBV6-3 and TRBJ1-2; no clear D gene. V was pared by 0 bases and J by 4 bases, with 6 bases between. Looked up from germline, CDR1 is MNHEY and CDR2 is SVGEGT. The CDR3 runs 13 residues. The CDR3 nucleotides read TGTGCCAGCAGTTACTCAGGTTTCTATGGCTACACCTTC. Translated: CASSYSGFYGYTF.

Points on this clone: The sample has other DNA sequences that encode this CDR3 too. The chain links TRBV5-1 to TRBJ2-7; 8 bases are shared with TRBD2. This CDR3 is built from 14 residues. Germline V gene sequence: CDR1 SGHRS, CDR2 YFSETQ. The V segment lost 5 bases and the J segment 4 bases; nucleotides outside the gene matches: 8. DNA of the CDR3: TGCGCCAGCAGTAGTACTAGCGGTGCTTACGAGCAGTACTTC. Translating it yields CASSSTSGAYEQYF.

V gene TRBV27 combines with J gene TRBJ2-3; D possibly corresponds to TRBD1 (5 bases). V lost 2 bases and J 3 bases, leaving 9 bases between the germline ends. CDR1 and CDR2 from the germline V gene are MNHEY and SMNVEV (reference sequence). The CDR3 is made up of 14 amino acids. As DNA, the CDR3 is TGTGCCAGCAGTTTAAGGGGTGGGACAGATACGCAGTATTTT. Translated, it gives CASSLRGGTDTQYF.

The rearrangement joins TRBV5-1 to TRBJ2-3, with TRBD2 matching over 12 bases. J gave up 5 bases and V 4 bases, and 8 bases lay outside the gene matches. Per the germline V gene, CDR1 is SGHRS and CDR2 is YFSETQ. The CDR3 is 16 amino acids. Here the CDR3 DNA reads TGCGCCAGCAGCCTCAGGACTAGCGGGGATGGAGATACGCAGTATTTT. It is translated as CASSLRTSGDGDTQYF.